This T cell receptor (beta chain) appears in the sequencing data of a study of blood T cell repertoires in COVID-19. Study-level background: PBMCs, B-cell-depleted T cells, or T cells provided the cDNA or gDNA that made up the material.

Germline CDR1 is SGHTS and CDR2 is YDEGEE. The CDR3 contains 17 residues. V gave up 1 base and J gave up 0 bases, with 14 bases separating them. This clone was counted between two and nine times. The assay was immunoSEQ multiplex PCR, and TCRdb's table has in-frame clones only and misses some. The data show some 140,000 clones, around 85% seen once. This chain connects TRBV5-8 to TRBJ1-5; D call uncertain. Material: peripheral blood. The TCR comes from an older woman with acute or convalescent COVID-19. CDR3 sequence: CASSLFIGEGSNQPQHF. The CDR3 DNA is TGTGCCAGCAGCTTGTTTATTGGGGAGGGTAGCAATCAGCCCCAGCATTTT. The full variable domain, completed using reference TRBV5-8 and TRBJ1-5, is EAGVTQSPTHLIKTRGQQATLRCSPISGHTSVYWYQQALGLGLQFLLWYDEGEERNRGNFPPRFSGRQFPNYSSELNVNALELEDSALYLCASSLFIGEGSNQPQHFGDGTRLSIL.